Following are 6 T cell receptor beta chains from one sample sequenced in a study of shared clonotypes between healthy human individuals. This table comes from immunoSEQ multiplex PCR, and its TCRdb copy is limited to in-frame clones, with some not included. The table records millions of clones, approximately 92% of them present only once. Sequenced sample: naive CD4+ T cells sorted from blood. Noted subset: CD45RA+ positively selected. The receptors derive from a man younger than 35 in good health.

The genes are TRBV6-1 and TRBJ2-1; a possible D gene is TRBD2 (6 bases). This CDR3 comprises 17 residues. Germline V gives CDR1 MNHNS, CDR2 SASEGT. Trimming pared 4 bases from V and 6 bases from J, leaving 22 bases between. The CDR3 DNA is TGTGCCAGCAGTGGTAGGGCGGGGCGGACGGGTGTCAATGAGCAGTTCTTC. Translated: CASSGRAGRTGVNEQFF.

This chain connects TRBV27 to TRBJ1-5; maybe TRBD1 (5 bases). CDR1 and CDR2 (germline): MNHEY, SMNVEV (reference sequence). The CDR3 runs 16 residues. Trimming pared 0 bases from V and 4 bases from J, leaving 13 bases between. In nucleotides, the CDR3 is TGTGCCAGCAGTTTATCTGTGGGACGGAATAATCAGCCCCAGCATTTT. This translates into CASSLSVGRNNQPQHF.

V is TRBV6-6 and J is TRBJ1-2; D gene ambiguous. Per germline, CDR1 MNHNY and CDR2 SVGAGI (reference sequence). Trimming left V 0 bases short and J 3 bases short, with 11 bases between. CDR3 length: 15 residues. The CDR3 reads CASSYSTKTDYGYTF. CDR3 DNA sequence: TGTGCCAGCAGTTACTCGACTAAGACTGACTATGGCTACACCTTC.

V and J are TRBV6-5 and TRBJ2-7; D tentatively reads TRBD1 or TRBD2 (5 bases each). Germline V gene sequence: CDR1 MNHEY, CDR2 SVGAGI. V lost 5 bases and J 3 bases, leaving 17 bases between the germline ends. The CDR3 extends over 15 amino acids. CDR3 region: CASSRDGDGGYEQYF. CDR3 nucleotide sequence: TGTGCCAGCAGTCGGGACGGGGATGGGGGCTACGAGCAGTACTTC.

V usage is TRBV11-2 and J usage is TRBJ2-5; D is possibly TRBD1 (6 bases). V was trimmed by 7 bases and J by 4 bases, leaving 28 bases between them. CDR1 and CDR2 (germline): SGHAT, FQNNGV. The CDR3 runs to 18 residues. Here the CDR3 DNA reads TGTGCCAGCACCCCCCGGAGAAACAGGGACGGATTGGGAGAGACCCAGTACTTC. Its translation is CASTPRRNRDGLGETQYF.

V is TRBV28 and J is TRBJ1-5; TRBD1 matches at 8 bases. This CDR3 spans 14 amino acids. Germline V gene data show CDR1 as MDHEN and CDR2 as SYDVKM. V lost 4 bases, J lost 7 bases, and 6 bases stayed unmatched. CDR3 protein: CASSSTGGWQPQHF. The CDR3 DNA reads TGTGCCAGCAGTTCTACAGGGGGGTGGCAGCCCCAGCATTTT.